What follows describes a single T cell receptor (beta chain). This clone was seen a few times. Its antigen has not been determined. No per-base quality is available; no much larger clone lies one base away. This sample was taken from a study of cytomegalovirus exposure and HLA in healthy donors (dated by TCRdb to the late 2010s). About the study as a whole: An earlier analysis of about 560 of the donors reported around 280 Gb of sequence data and about 120 million unique TCR beta sequences obtained from approximately 180 million T cells. An early release that covered fewer than 750 HLA-typed donors contained 250 to 350 gigabases of sequencing data and tens of millions of unique TCR sequences. Of the roughly 400 genotyped donors, 81% were placed in the genetic ancestry cluster associated with self-reported Caucasian donors. The study was designed to test whether signatures of past pathogen exposure could be identified by cataloging public T cell receptors. The T cell repertoires of 670 or so subjects were profiled by immunosequencing and related to cytomegalovirus serostatus. In addition to the first cohort of 650 to 750 subjects, a separate validation cohort of 130 or so different subjects was used. High-throughput TCR immunosequencing, statistical association of individual TCRs with disease status, and machine learning were combined to predict cytomegalovirus infection status. A later analysis re-examined previously published TCR beta repertoires from around 670 donors and added high-resolution HLA genotyping to investigate patterns of TCR occurrence. In the later analysis, no new phenotypic data were used to find candidate immune exposures; instead, reliance was placed on TCR beta sequences and their occurrence across donors. In an earlier analysis of 500 to 650 of the donors, high-throughput TCR beta sequencing was used to judge whether each TCR beta V gene segment behaved as functional or pseudogenic. Donor age, sex, ethnicity and CMV serostatus were compiled together with the repertoire data. Genome-wide SNP genotypes for about 65% of the 666 donors were used in a later genetic analysis, which treated that subset as a discovery cohort. All discovery cohort repertoires had been generated on a single sequencing platform. HLA typing included class I and class II loci at four-digit resolution. The number of donors typed differed by locus, with 629-630 for A, B, C, DRB1 and DQB1, 522 for DQA1, 606 for DPA1, and 450 to 480 for DPB1. Four to six DR-DQ haplotypes were handled as single units for association and clustering, since linkage in the cohort was strong. Across 398 genotyped donors of the cohort, an average of about 240,000 unique TCR beta nucleotide sequences per donor were sequenced, and 15% to 20% of those sequences were non-productive. What the study reported, not specific to this receptor: Sequencing depth was assumed to be roughly uniform across donors in the presence/absence analyses, though that assumption may not hold. The earlier analysis of almost 600 of the donors excluded roughly 16 rarely observed V segments, including chromosome 9 orphons, because counts were too low. An earlier analysis of roughly 570 of the donors showed that most TCR beta V segments appeared in productive rearrangements either about 90% or about 30% of the time, which broadly matched IMGT annotations. The only immune exposure information available for the cohort was CMV serostatus. A few of the identified cytomegalovirus-associated TCR beta chains were confirmed in vitro to be specific for cytomegalovirus antigens. Most TCR sequences were observed very rarely across donors, whereas some public TCRs were present in many individuals. According to a later analysis, TCR association rates differed among HLA loci, with DRB1 alleles showing the most associated TCRs and HLA-C alleles showing the fewest. The study gave a list of under 200 TCR beta chains associated with cytomegalovirus. A cluster of highly shared sequence variants was judged likely to be a technical artifact of the sequencing pipeline. In a later analysis, most CMV-associated TCR beta chains were found to appear HLA-restricted, with HLA associations seemingly driven largely by CMV exposure. A further reported finding was that TCR beta sequences accurately predicted the HLA-A and HLA-B alleles for most subjects in the first cohort. In a later analysis, HLA-associated TCR beta chains showed more clonal expansion and lower generation probabilities than non-associated chains that were equally common. A later genetic analysis reported fewer N-insertions in productive TCRs among donors in an Asian-associated ancestry cluster than the approximately 670-donor mean. Assigning TCR associations to individual alleles was difficult when HLA alleles, especially DR and DQ, strongly co-occurred. According to the authors, the approach could potentially be generalized to other disease states and immunological phenotypes. HLA typing was unavailable for some donors at each locus, so association tests used only the typed subset. At a false discovery rate of 0.05, a later analysis linked 16,951 TCR beta sequences to specific HLA alleles. Only TCR beta chains were sequenced in this cohort, and the absence of alpha or paired-chain data limited detectable features. A later genetic analysis associated a missense DCLRE1C variant with V-gene and J-gene trimming of TCR beta chains, and an independent cohort replicated the association. A later analysis reported that several top co-occurrence clusters appeared linked to parvovirus B19, influenza, CMV and Epstein-Barr virus. Some IMGT-functional V segments, including TRBV6-2 and TRBV6-3, could not be told apart with the 87-base-pair reads, so those segments were excluded. The classifier was reported to diagnose cytomegalovirus status with high specificity and sensitivity in both the original and validation cohorts. Correlated functional status among segregating V segments might reflect linkage disequilibrium, but an unknown experimental factor could not be ruled out.

The cohort comprised 710 or so healthy bone marrow donors. All cohort members were sampled while nominally healthy, although unrecorded immune exposures were likely present. The donor was CMV seronegative and was included in the group of approximately 350 seronegative cohort members. Every donor gave a peripheral blood sample, and the peripheral blood mononuclear cells from that sample were used for TCR beta sequencing. Genomic DNA extraction from the blood cell samples was performed with the Qiagen DNeasy Blood Extraction Kit. Libraries were built with the immunoSEQ multiplex PCR assay. A mixture of 60 forward primers for TCR Vbeta segments and 13 reverse primers for TCR Jbeta segments was used in the multiplex PCR. A multiplex PCR assay on genomic DNA amplified the CDR3 region of rearranged TCR beta genes. On the Illumina HiSeq System, the amplified TCR beta libraries were sequenced as 87-base-pair reads. Processing in the source paper ran as follows. A later analysis counted about 76 million unique TCR beta chains across the 640 or so repertoires, and about 10 million of these chains were shared by at least two donors. A nearest-neighbor algorithm error-corrected the raw reads and collapsed the reads into unique sequences, merging closely related sequences to remove PCR and sequencing errors. V, D and J gene segments were assigned by aligning CDR3 sequences to IMGT reference sequences. Each retained sequence needed at least a six-nucleotide match to both a V gene segment and a J gene segment. Rearrangements were called productive when the CDR3 lacked stop codons and stayed in frame with V and J; all others were non-productive. CDR3 was defined according to IMGT convention as the region running from the second conserved V-encoded cysteine to the conserved J-encoded phenylalanine. In an earlier analysis of more than 550 of the donors, sequences lacking an unambiguous match to a single V gene segment were excluded. An earlier analysis of over 450 of the donors classified V segments as functional when productive rearrangements were above 56.7% and as segregating when the standard deviation between donors was above 5%. A statistical classification framework was built to diagnose cytomegalovirus status from the catalog of TCR beta chain sequences. V and J gene assignment, in a later analysis, came from comparing TCR nucleotide sequences with IMGT/GENE-DB human TR gene sequences. A later analysis assigned CDR3 sequences and most-parsimonious VDJ recombination scenarios with the TCRdist pipeline. A later analysis defined each TCR beta chain by its CDR3 amino acid sequence plus V-gene family, and excluded reads lacking a unique V-gene family. As a way to deal with suspected cross-contamination and a sequencing artifact, a later analysis dropped hundreds of nucleotide sequences that were highly shared and had low generation probability. For each public chain, a later analysis derived a clonal expansion index from normalized ranks of inferred template counts within each repertoire. A later analysis computed generation probabilities with a VDJ recombination model fitted to out-of-frame rearrangements, and checked the results against IGoR. Hypergeometric tests were used in a later analysis to score TCR-TCR, TCR-HLA and TCR-CMV co-occurrence, with a repertoire-size bias correction applied to the TCR pairs. To estimate false discovery rates, a later analysis permuted the HLA or CMV assignments 20 times. A later analysis grouped co-occurring TCRs with DBSCAN, adding TCRdist sequence similarity when clustering within HLA-allele-positive subsets. Repertoires with fewer than 30,000 or more than 120,000 public chains were left out of co-occurrence clustering, as were about five repertoires with anomalous nucleotide sharing. Not all clones reach the TCRdb copy of this immuneACCESS table, which keeps in-frame sequences only. Checked studies attribute under half of the gap to unresolved V genes and leave the rest unexplained. V, J and clone size were drawn from that table, and D and trimming were deduced from the DNA. This sample gives 130,000 or so clones in total; around four fifths of them show up just once. Clones ranked in the top ten supply less than 6.5% of the sample.

Trimming takes 6 bases from V and 8 bases from J, and the germline ends sit 22 bases apart. For CDR1 and CDR2, the germline V gene lists MDHEN and SYDVKM. The CDR3 runs 15 residues from the cysteine to the phenylalanine. Kept here is only the CDR3 DNA, which spans 45 bases and is read in frame from base 1. The receptor comes from a man aged 30 to 39 in good health and CMV-seronegative. Sequenced: PBMCs. The sequence links TRBV28 to TRBJ1-2, with the D gene too uncertain to name. CDR3 region: CASSFRSLAPGGYTF. The DNA reads as follows: TGTGCCAGCAGCTTTAGGTCATTGGCTCCAGGAGGCTACACCTTC.